What follows is one T cell receptor beta chain and its context. Primers for the PCR totalled 60 Vbeta and 13 Jbeta. The repertoire was sequenced with immunoSEQ multiplex PCR; TCRdb's copy has only in-frame clones and lacks some. The table lists under 200,000 clones, more than 70% of them singletons, with more than 1.5% in the top ten. The sample belongs to a study of cytomegalovirus exposure and HLA in healthy donors. Donors consisted of healthy bone marrow donors. J lost 6 bases, V lost 1 base, and 8 bases had no gene match. The CDR3 contains 16 residues. Looked up from germline, CDR1 is LGHNA and CDR2 is YNFKEQ.

V is TRBV4-2 and J is TRBJ2-1; 8 bases map to TRBD2. Sequences were obtained from PBMCs. The clonotype comes from a middle-aged man in good health and CMV-seropositive. This CDR3 is CASSQGPAGVPNEQFF. The CDR3 DNA sequence: TGTGCCAGCAGCCAAGGCCCAGCGGGAGTCCCCAATGAGCAGTTCTTC.